The 2 T cell receptor beta chains below were found in one sample sequenced in a study of blood T cell repertoires in COVID-19. Clones were read by immunoSEQ multiplex PCR, and TCRdb kept only the in-frame ones, dropping some. The sample includes 190,000 or so clones, less than 95% of them seen just once. The sample comprised peripheral blood. These receptors all stem from a man under 40 with COVID-19, enrolled during active disease.

V and J are TRBV6-5 and TRBJ1-4; D unresolved. The germline V and J ends were trimmed by 3 bases and 4 bases, with 6 bases remaining between them. The CDR3 has 13 amino acids. Germline V lookup: CDR1 MNHEY, CDR2 SVGAGI. CDR3 protein: CASSYSRNEKLFF. CDR3 coding DNA: TGTGCCAGCAGTTATAGTCGTAATGAAAAACTGTTTTTT.

This rearrangement joins TRBV7-3 to TRBJ1-1; D is possibly TRBD1 (5 bases). Germline CDR1 reads SGHTA; CDR2 reads FQGTGA. This CDR3 spans 13 amino acids. Deletions cut 5 bases from V and 6 bases from J, with 13 bases between. CDR3 sequence: CASSPSRGSEAFF. Here the CDR3 DNA reads TGTGCCAGCAGCCCATCAAGGGGCTCTGAAGCTTTCTTT.